Only a few counts were recorded for the clone carrying this T cell receptor (beta chain). A junction boundary mismatches the germline segment, possibly from a read error. This CDR3 contains 13 residues. CDR1 MNHNS and CDR2 SASEGT come from the germline V gene. This specimen belongs to a study of T-cell reconstitution after alpha-beta-depleted transplantation in children. A TCRbeta library incorporating unique molecular identifiers was prepared. One entry per CDR3 protein, called by TCRdb with MiXCR from the PCR reads. Among about 980,000 distinct CDR3 sequences listed, about 26% were seen once. This TCR was sampled from a boy less than two years old who had a stem cell transplant for SCID, so the T cells may come from the graft donor. The starting material was PBMCs, mostly from graft donor cells, obtained 360 days after TCRalphabeta/CD19-depleted stem cell transplant. V and J are TRBV6-1 and TRBJ1-5; D unclear. DNA of the CDR3: TGTGCCAGCAGGGAAGTGGGCAATCAGCCCCAGCATTTT. Amino acids: CASREVGNQPQHF.